The T cell receptor (beta chain) described here comes from a study of T-cell reconstitution after alpha-beta-depleted transplantation in children. Unique molecular identifiers tagged the TCRbeta library. Each CDR3 protein is one row after TCRdb ran MiXCR on the PCR reads. The repertoire holds 97,000 or so distinct CDR3 sequences, with around 6% as singletons. The sequence was collected from a female patient aged 2 to 10 who had a stem cell transplant for Fanconi anemia, so the T cells may come from the graft donor. Specimen: PBMCs, mostly from graft donor cells, collected 60 days after TCRalphabeta/CD19-depleted stem cell transplant.

CDR3: CASSLRPISGANVLTF. Here the CDR3 DNA reads TGCGCCAGCAGCTTGAGACCTATCTCTGGGGCCAACGTCCTGACTTTC. The genes are TRBV5-1 and TRBJ2-6; D not resolved. The CDR3 loop spans 16 amino acids. CDR1 and CDR2 (germline): SGHRS, YFSETQ. V was cut by 1 base and J by 0 bases, with 8 bases left in between.